This TCR beta chain was sequenced for a study of cytomegalovirus exposure and HLA in healthy donors. Trimming left V 4 bases short and J 4 bases short, with 8 bases between. Looked up from germline, CDR1 is SQVTM and CDR2 is ANQGSEA. The CDR3 length is 12 residues. Generated by immunoSEQ multiplex PCR, the TCRdb table keeps only in-frame clones and is missing some. The sample holds a few hundred thousand clones, roughly 84% seen once. Donors came from a validation cohort of 90 to 150 subjects, distinct from the first 666-subject cohort. The material sequenced was PBMCs. V and J are TRBV29-1 and TRBJ2-1; D is unclear. The clonotype originates from a woman in her thirties in good health and CMV-seropositive. DNA of the CDR3: TGCAGCGTTGTACTTCGGTACAATGAGCAGTTCTTC. Translated, it gives CSVVLRYNEQFF.